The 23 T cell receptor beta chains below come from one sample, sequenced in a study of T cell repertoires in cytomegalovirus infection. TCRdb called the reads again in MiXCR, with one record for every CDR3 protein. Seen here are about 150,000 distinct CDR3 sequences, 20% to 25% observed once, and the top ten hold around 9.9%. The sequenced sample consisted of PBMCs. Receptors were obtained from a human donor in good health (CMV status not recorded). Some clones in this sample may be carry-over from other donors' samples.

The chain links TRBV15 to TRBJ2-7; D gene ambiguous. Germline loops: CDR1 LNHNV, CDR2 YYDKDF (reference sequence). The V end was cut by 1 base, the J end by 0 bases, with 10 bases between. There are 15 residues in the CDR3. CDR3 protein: CATSRAGSGSYEQYF. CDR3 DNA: TGTGCCACCAGCAGAGCCGGCTCGGGCTCCTACGAGCAGTACTTC.

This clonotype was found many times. Here the CDR3 DNA reads TGTGCCAGCAGCCGCTCCGGGACTAGCGGCTACTACGAGCAGTACTTC. It is translated as CASSRSGTSGYYEQYF. The chain employs TRBV12-3 or TRBV12-4 and TRBJ2-7; 11 bases are a match to TRBD2. This CDR3 region has 16 residues. After removal of 6 bases from V and 3 bases from J, the junction contained 10 bases not matched to a gene.

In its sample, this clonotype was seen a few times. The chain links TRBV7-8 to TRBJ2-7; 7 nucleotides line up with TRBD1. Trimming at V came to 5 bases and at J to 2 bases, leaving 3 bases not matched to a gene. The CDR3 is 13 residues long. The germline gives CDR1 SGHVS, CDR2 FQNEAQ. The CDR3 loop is CASSRQGPYEQYF. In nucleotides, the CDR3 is TGTGCCAGCAGCCGACAGGGACCCTACGAGCAGTACTTC.

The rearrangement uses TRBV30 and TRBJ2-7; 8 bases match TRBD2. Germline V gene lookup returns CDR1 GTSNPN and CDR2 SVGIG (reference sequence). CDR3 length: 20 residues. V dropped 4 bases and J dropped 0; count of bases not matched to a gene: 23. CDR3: CAWKGTRCQAGLGSSYEQYF. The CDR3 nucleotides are TGTGCCTGGAAGGGAACAAGGTGCCAAGCGGGACTAGGGAGCTCCTACGAGCAGTACTTC.

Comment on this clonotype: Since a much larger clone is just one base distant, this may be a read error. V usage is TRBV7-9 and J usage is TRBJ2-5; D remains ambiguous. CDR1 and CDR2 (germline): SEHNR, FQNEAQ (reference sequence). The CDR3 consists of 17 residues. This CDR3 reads CANSLPEIAQGQETQYF. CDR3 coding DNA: TGTGCCAACAGCTTACCAGAGATAGCCCAAGGCCAAGAGACCCAGTACTTC.

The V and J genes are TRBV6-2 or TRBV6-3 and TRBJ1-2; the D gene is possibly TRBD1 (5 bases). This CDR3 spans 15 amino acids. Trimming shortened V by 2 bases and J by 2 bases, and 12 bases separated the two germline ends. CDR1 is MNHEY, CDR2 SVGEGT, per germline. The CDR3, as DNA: TGTGCCAGCAGTTACGGGACGGCTATCAACTATGGCTACACCTTC. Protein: CASSYGTAINYGYTF.

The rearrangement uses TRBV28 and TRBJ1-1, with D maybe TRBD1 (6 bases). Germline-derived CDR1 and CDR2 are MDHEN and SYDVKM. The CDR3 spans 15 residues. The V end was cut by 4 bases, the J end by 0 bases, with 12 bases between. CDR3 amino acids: CASSSGQSMNTEAFF. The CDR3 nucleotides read TGTGCCAGCAGTTCAGGACAGTCAATGAACACTGAAGCTTTCTTT.

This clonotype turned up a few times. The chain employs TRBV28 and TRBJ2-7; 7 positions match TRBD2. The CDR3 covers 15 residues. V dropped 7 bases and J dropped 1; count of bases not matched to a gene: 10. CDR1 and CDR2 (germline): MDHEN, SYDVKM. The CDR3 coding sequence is TGTGCCAGCACCGCCTGGGGGGGAACATCCTACGAGCAGTACTTC. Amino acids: CASTAWGGTSYEQYF.

The CDR3, as DNA: TGCAGTGCTAGAGACTCCGTGACTAGCGGAAGATGGAGCTCCTACGAGCAGTACTTC. It encodes CSARDSVTSGRWSSYEQYF. V usage is TRBV20-1 and J usage is TRBJ2-7, with 9 bases that match TRBD2. The CDR3 totals 19 residues. V trimming: 0 bases; J trimming: 0 bases; junction bases outside the gene matches: 15. CDR1 and CDR2 (germline): DFQATT, SNEGSKA (reference sequence).

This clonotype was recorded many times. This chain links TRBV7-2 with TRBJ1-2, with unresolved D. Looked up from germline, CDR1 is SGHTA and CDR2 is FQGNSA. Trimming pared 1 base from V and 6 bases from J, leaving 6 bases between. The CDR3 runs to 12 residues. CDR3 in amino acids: CASSLVVDGYTF. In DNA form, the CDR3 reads TGTGCCAGCAGCTTAGTAGTGGATGGCTACACCTTC.

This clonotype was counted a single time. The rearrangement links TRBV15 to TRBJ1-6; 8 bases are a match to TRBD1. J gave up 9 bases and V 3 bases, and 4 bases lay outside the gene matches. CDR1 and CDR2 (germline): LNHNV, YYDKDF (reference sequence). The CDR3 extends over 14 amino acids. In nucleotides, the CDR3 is TGTGCCACCAGCAGGGACAGGGTTGGTTCACCCCTCCACTTT. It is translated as CATSRDRVGSPLHF.

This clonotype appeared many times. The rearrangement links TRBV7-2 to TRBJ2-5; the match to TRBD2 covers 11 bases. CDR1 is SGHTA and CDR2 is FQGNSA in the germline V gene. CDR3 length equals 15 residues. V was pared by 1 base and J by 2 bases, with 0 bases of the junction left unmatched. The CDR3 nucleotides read TGTGCCAGCAGCTTAGGACTAGCGGGACAAGAGACCCAGTACTTC. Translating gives CASSLGLAGQETQYF.

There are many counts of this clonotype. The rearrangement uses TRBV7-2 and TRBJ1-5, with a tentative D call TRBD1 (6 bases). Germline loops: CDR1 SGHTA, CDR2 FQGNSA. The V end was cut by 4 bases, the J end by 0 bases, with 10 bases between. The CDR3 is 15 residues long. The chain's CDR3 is CASSYGQNSNQPQHF. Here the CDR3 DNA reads TGTGCCAGCAGCTATGGACAGAATAGCAATCAGCCCCAGCATTTT.

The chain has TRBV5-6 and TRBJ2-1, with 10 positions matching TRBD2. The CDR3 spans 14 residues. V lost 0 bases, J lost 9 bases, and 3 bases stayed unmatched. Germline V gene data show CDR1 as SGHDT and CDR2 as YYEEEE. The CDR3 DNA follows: TGTGCCAGCAGCTTGGTGTTAGCGGGGGGTGAGCAGTTCTTC. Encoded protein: CASSLVLAGGEQFF.

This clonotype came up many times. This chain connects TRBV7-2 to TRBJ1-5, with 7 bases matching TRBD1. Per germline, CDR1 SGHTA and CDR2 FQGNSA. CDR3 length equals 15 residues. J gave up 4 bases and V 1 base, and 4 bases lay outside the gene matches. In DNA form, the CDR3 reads TGTGCCAGCAGCTTAGAACAGGGGCCGAATCAGCCCCAGCATTTT. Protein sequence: CASSLEQGPNQPQHF.

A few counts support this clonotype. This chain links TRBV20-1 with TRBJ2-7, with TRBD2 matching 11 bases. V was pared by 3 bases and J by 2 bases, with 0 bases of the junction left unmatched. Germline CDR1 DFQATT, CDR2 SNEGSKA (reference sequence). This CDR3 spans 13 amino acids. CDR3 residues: CSASSGRAYEQYF. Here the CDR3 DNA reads TGCAGTGCTAGTAGCGGGAGGGCCTACGAGCAGTACTTC.

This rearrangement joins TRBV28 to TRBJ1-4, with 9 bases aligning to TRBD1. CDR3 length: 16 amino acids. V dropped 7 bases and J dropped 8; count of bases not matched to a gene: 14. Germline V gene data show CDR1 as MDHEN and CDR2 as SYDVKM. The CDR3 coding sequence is TGTGCCAGCATCCCATGGCCGGGACAGGGAGGGGAAAAACTGTTTTTT. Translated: CASIPWPGQGGEKLFF. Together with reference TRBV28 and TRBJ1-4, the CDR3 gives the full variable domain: DVKVTQSSRYLVKRTGEKVFLECVQDMDHENMFWYRQDPGLGLRLIYFSYDVKMKEKGDIPEGYSVSREKKERFSLILESASTNQTSMYLCASIPWPGQGGEKLFFGSGTQLSVL.

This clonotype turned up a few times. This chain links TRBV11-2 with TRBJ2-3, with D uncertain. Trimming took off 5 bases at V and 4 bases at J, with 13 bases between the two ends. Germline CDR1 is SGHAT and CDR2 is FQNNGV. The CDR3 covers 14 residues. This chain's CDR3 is CASSRRGAPDTQYF. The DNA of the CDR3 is TGTGCCAGCAGCAGGAGAGGAGCCCCAGATACGCAGTATTTT.

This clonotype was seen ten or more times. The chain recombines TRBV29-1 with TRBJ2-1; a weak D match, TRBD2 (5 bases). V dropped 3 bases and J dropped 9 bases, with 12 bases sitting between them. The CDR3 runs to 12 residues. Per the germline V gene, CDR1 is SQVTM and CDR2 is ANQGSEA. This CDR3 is CSVELFGSEQFF. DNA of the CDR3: TGCAGCGTTGAGCTTTTTGGGAGTGAGCAGTTCTTC.

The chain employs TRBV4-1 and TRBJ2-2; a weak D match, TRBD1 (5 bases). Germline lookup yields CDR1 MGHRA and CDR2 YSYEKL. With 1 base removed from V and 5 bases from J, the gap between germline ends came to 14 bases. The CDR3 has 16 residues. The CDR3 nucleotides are TGCGCCAGCAGCCAAGTCGTCAGGGTGGGGACCGGGGAGCTGTTTTTT. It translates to CASSQVVRVGTGELFF.

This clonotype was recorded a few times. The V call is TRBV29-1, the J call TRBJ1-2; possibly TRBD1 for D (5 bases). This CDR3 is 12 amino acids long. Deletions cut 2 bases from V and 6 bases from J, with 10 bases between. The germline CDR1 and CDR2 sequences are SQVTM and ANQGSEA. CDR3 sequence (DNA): TGCAGCGTTGAATCGGGGACCGATGGCTACACCTTC. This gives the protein CSVESGTDGYTF.

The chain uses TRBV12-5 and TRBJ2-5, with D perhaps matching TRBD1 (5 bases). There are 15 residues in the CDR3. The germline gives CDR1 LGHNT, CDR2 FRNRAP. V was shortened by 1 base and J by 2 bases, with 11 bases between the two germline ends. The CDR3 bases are TGTGCTAGTGGTTTGGGGATCGACAGTCAAGAGACCCAGTACTTC. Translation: CASGLGIDSQETQYF.

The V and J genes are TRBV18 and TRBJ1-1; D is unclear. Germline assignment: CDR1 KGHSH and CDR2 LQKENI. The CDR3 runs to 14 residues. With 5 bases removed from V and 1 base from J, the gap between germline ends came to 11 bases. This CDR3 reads CASSVWTENTEAFF. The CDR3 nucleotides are TGTGCCAGCTCAGTCTGGACCGAGAACACTGAAGCTTTCTTT.